What follows is one T cell receptor beta chain and its context. Antigen: not known. At one end the junction does not follow the germline gene, possibly because of a read error. Primers included in the PCR were 60 Vbeta and 13 Jbeta primers. Sequencing was performed with immunoSEQ multiplex PCR; in TCRdb, only in-frame clones are kept and a portion is missing. The sample has over 150,000 clones, 75% to 85% seen once; the top ten hold 6.5%. The data belong to a study of cytomegalovirus exposure and HLA in healthy donors. General study points: As a later analysis revealed, most CMV-associated TCR beta chains appeared HLA-restricted.

The germline V gene has CDR1 MNHEY and CDR2 SMNVEV (reference sequence). This CDR3 contains 16 residues. This clonotype originated in a woman between 45 and 60 years old in good health and CMV-seropositive. The V gene is TRBV27, the J gene TRBJ2-7; 11 positions agree with TRBD2. Sequenced sample: PBMCs. The CDR3 DNA is TGTACCAGCAGCAAGACTAGCGGGGTTAGCTCCTACGAGCAGTACTTC. As protein: CTSSKTSGVSSYEQYF.